Below, 20 T cell receptor beta chains from the same sample are listed, as sequenced in a study of T cells in Graves' hyperthyroidism and ophthalmopathy. Amplification of TCR beta CDR3 regions was performed using RNA transcripts as template. TCR CDR3 underwent first-round RT-PCR with the HTBI primer set. Each CDR3 protein is one row after TCRdb ran MiXCR on the multiplex PCR reads. The sample has about 400,000 distinct CDR3 sequences; roughly 15% are singletons. Sequenced material: blood. The receptors shown here come from a woman younger than 45 with Graves' ophthalmopathy.

This clonotype was observed many times. The V call is TRBV7-2, the J call TRBJ1-1, with D unresolved. The CDR3 totals 14 residues. Trimming removed 2 bases at V and 8 bases at J, with 15 bases between. Looked up from germline, CDR1 is SGHTA and CDR2 is FQGNSA. The CDR3 DNA reads TGTGCCAGCAGCTTAAGTATCGGACGGGAGGAAGCTTTCTTT. This sequence encodes CASSLSIGREEAFF.

This clonotype was counted many times. Here the CDR3 DNA reads TGTGCCAGCAGTTCCGAACTAGGACGTGAGCAGTTCTTC. It codes for CASSSELGREQFF. This chain connects TRBV27 to TRBJ2-1; TRBD2 might be the D (5 bases). Germline CDR1 is MNHEY and CDR2 is SMNVEV (reference sequence). V gave up 4 bases and J gave up 9 bases, with 13 bases separating them. This CDR3 region has 13 residues.

This clonotype occurred many times. CDR3 residues: CASSFGRPNTEAFF. The CDR3 DNA follows: TGTGCCAGCAGTTTTGGCAGGCCGAACACTGAAGCTTTCTTT. V and J are TRBV6-1 and TRBJ1-1; D is unresolved. The V gene lost 5 bases and the J gene lost 1 base, with 11 bases spanning the gap. The CDR3 totals 14 residues. Per the germline V gene, CDR1 is MNHNS and CDR2 is SASEGT.

This clonotype was recorded at least ten times. J is TRBJ2-3 and V is TRBV12-3 or TRBV12-4, with 10 bases identical to TRBD2. J lost 6 bases, V lost 6 bases, and 9 bases had no gene match. This CDR3 comprises 15 residues. The CDR3 sequence is CASSLLAGYKDTQYF. CDR3 DNA sequence: TGTGCCAGCAGCCTACTAGCGGGGTATAAGGATACGCAGTATTTT.

This chain joins TRBV20-1 and TRBJ1-2; TRBD1 agrees at 8 bases. Trimming at V came to 7 bases and at J to 8 bases, leaving 9 bases not matched to a gene. The CDR3 contains 12 residues. Germline-derived CDR1 and CDR2 are DFQATT and SNEGSKA (reference sequence). The CDR3 spells CSVYGTGWGYTF. CDR3 DNA sequence: TGCAGTGTTTACGGGACAGGTTGGGGCTACACCTTC.

This clonotype has a count of ten or more. This rearrangement joins TRBV7-8 to TRBJ1-5, with D hard to call. Germline CDR1 reads SGHVS; CDR2 reads FQNEAQ. There are 11 residues in the CDR3. V gave up 5 bases and J gave up 9 bases, with 8 bases separating them. This chain's CDR3 is CASSSLGPQHF. As DNA, the CDR3 is TGTGCCAGCAGCAGCCTGGGGCCCCAGCATTTT.

A few counts support this clonotype. CDR3: CSVREYQVQHF. As DNA, the CDR3 is TGCAGCGTTCGCGAATACCAGGTGCAGCATTTT. The V and J genes are TRBV29-1 and TRBJ1-5, with D unclear. Germline V gene sequence: CDR1 SQVTM, CDR2 ANQGSEA. Trimming removed 5 bases at V and 13 bases at J, with 15 bases between. There are 11 residues in the CDR3.

In its sample, this clonotype was seen many times. The genes are TRBV30 and TRBJ1-5; D is possibly TRBD1 (6 bases). CDR1 is GTSNPN and CDR2 is SVGIG in the germline V gene (reference sequence). This CDR3 comprises 19 residues. Between the trimmed V and J ends, which lost 2 bases and 2 bases, there was a span of 25 bases. In DNA, the CDR3 is TGTGCCTGGAGTTCCAGAGTCGGTGGGGAAGGGGGACGCAATCAGCCCCAGCATTTT. Its translation: CAWSSRVGGEGGRNQPQHF.

This clonotype showed up just a few times. The V and J genes are TRBV10-3 and TRBJ1-3, with unresolved D. Trimming removed 3 bases from V and 10 bases from J, with 13 bases in between. In germline, CDR1 is ENHRY, CDR2 SYGVKD. The CDR3 consists of 13 residues. Here the CDR3 DNA reads TGTGCCATCAGTGATTCCCCGGTCGAGACCATATATTTT. Translating gives CAISDSPVETIYF.

This clonotype has a count of ten or more. This rearrangement joins TRBV20-1 to TRBJ1-2; D is ambiguous. CDR1 and CDR2 from the germline V gene are DFQATT and SNEGSKA (reference sequence). V gave up 4 bases and J gave up 4 bases, with 10 bases separating them. This CDR3 is 12 amino acids long. CDR3 DNA: TGCAGTGCTACCGGACTTGGCTATGGCTACACCTTC. Its protein is CSATGLGYGYTF.

Note on this clonotype: Its ends do not fully match the called genes, so a read error is possible. The chain employs TRBV2 and TRBJ1-3; D call uncertain. The germline V gene has CDR1 SNHLY and CDR2 FYNNEI. This CDR3 spans 11 amino acids. CDR3 in amino acids: CAGSGGNTIYF. CDR3 DNA sequence: TGTGCCGGCAGCGGCGGAAACACCATATATTTT. Full variable domain (remainder filled in from reference TRBV2 and TRBJ1-3): EPEVTQTPSHQVTQMGQEVILRCVPISNHLYFYWYRQILGQKVEFLVSFYNNEISEKSEIFDDQFSVERPDGSNFTLKIRSTKLEDSAMYFCAGSGGNTIYFGEGSWLTVV.

There are many counts of this clonotype. The rearrangement uses TRBV28 and TRBJ2-5; TRBD2 matches 7 bases. The CDR3 is 18 amino acids. In germline, CDR1 is MDHEN, CDR2 SYDVKM. The V and J ends lost 6 bases and 5 bases, in that order; junction bases with no gene match: 21. In DNA, the CDR3 is TGTGCCAGCAGCTATGGACTAGTGGGGGGGGAGAATAGGGAGACCCAGTACTTC. This sequence encodes CASSYGLVGGENRETQYF. Variable domain in full (rest from reference TRBV28 and TRBJ2-5): DVKVTQSSRYLVKRTGEKVFLECVQDMDHENMFWYRQDPGLGLRLIYFSYDVKMKEKGDIPEGYSVSREKKERFSLILESASTNQTSMYLCASSYGLVGGENRETQYFGPGTRLLVL.

This clonotype was counted at least ten times. The chain recombines TRBV10-3 with TRBJ1-3; maybe TRBD1 (5 bases). The ends were cut back, 2 bases at V and 2 bases at J, with 10 bases in the middle. From germline, CDR1 is ENHRY and CDR2 SYGVKD. This CDR3 contains 15 residues. The CDR3 sequence is CAISELQDTGNTIYF. The CDR3 DNA is TGTGCCATCAGTGAGCTCCAGGACACTGGAAACACCATATATTTT.

Of note for this clonotype: This may come from a read error, since a much larger clone is one base off. The CDR3 here is CATSDRTVSGANALTF. The CDR3, as DNA: TGTGCCACCAGTGACCGGACAGTCTCTGGGGCCAACGCCCTGACTTTC. The rearrangement links TRBV24-1 to TRBJ2-6, with D possibly being TRBD1 (6 bases). Germline V CDR1 and CDR2: KGHDR, SFDVKD. This CDR3 is built from 16 residues.

This clonotype came up many times. The chain has TRBV6-1 and TRBJ1-5; D perhaps matches TRBD1 (6 bases). Germline V gives CDR1 MNHNS, CDR2 SASEGT. Trimming left V 8 bases short and J 4 bases short, with 21 bases between. The CDR3 spans 16 residues. In DNA, the CDR3 is TGTGCCAGCTGCGCCGCCGGGACATGGGGGAATCAGCCCCAGCATTTT. This encodes CASCAAGTWGNQPQHF.

This clonotype was counted at least ten times. The genes are TRBV27 and TRBJ2-3, with TRBD2 as a possible D gene (5 bases). This CDR3 contains 16 residues. Trimming left V 6 bases short and J 6 bases short, with 22 bases between. The V gene's germline CDR1 is MNHEY and CDR2 SMNVEV (reference sequence). CDR3 nucleotides: TGTGCCAGCAGCTCCAATGTAGGGAGAAGGACGGATACGCAGTATTTT. This gives the protein CASSSNVGRRTDTQYF.

This clonotype was seen ten or more times. The chain is built from TRBV30 and TRBJ1-1, with a tentative D call TRBD1 (5 bases). From germline, CDR1 is GTSNPN and CDR2 SVGIG (reference sequence). Between the trimmed V and J ends, which lost 3 bases and 5 bases, there was a span of 10 bases. This CDR3 comprises 12 residues. CDR3 nucleotide sequence: TGTGCCTGGAGACTTGGGGGGACTGAAGCTTTCTTT. This translates into CAWRLGGTEAFF.

This clonotype occurred many times. This chain links TRBV20-1 with TRBJ2-7; 7 nucleotides agree with TRBD1. The germline V gene has CDR1 DFQATT and CDR2 SNEGSKA (reference sequence). Germline trimming cut 4 bases from V and 2 bases from J; bases unmatched to any gene: 11. There are 15 residues in the CDR3. The CDR3: CSAIGRGRNTYEQYF. The CDR3 region has the DNA TGCAGTGCTATAGGTAGGGGGCGAAATACCTACGAGCAGTACTTC.

The rearrangement links TRBV10-2 to TRBJ2-2; D unresolved. The CDR3 is made up of 11 amino acids. From germline, CDR1 is WSHSY and CDR2 SAAADI. V was cut by 10 bases and J by 6 bases, with 9 bases left in between. In DNA, the CDR3 is TGCGCCATCTACAAGCCCGGGGAGCTGTTTTTT. It translates to CAIYKPGELFF.

This clonotype has ten or more counts. The rearrangement links TRBV5-1 to TRBJ2-2; the match to TRBD2 covers 9 bases. CDR3 length equals 16 residues. The J segment lost 8 bases and the V segment lost 4 bases, leaving 12 bases of the junction unmatched. Germline CDR1 reads SGHRS; CDR2 reads YFSETQ. In DNA, the CDR3 is TGCGCCAGCAGCCTCTACCGACTAGCGGAGGCTGGGGAGCTGTTTTTT. As protein: CASSLYRLAEAGELFF.